This entry describes one T cell receptor beta chain. Its antigen is not known. One end of the junction does not line up with germline, which may come from a read error. Multiple V-beta primers and a C-beta primer amplified TCRB from RNA. Input was 0.45 to 0.5 ug total RNA, reverse-transcribed with a C-beta primer. These TCRB libraries lack any described unique molecular identifiers. TCRdb processed the multiplex PCR reads anew with MiXCR; each CDR3 protein has one entry. The sample has fewer than 10,000 distinct CDR3 sequences; about four fifths are singletons. This entry comes from a study of tumor-infiltrating lymphocytes in glioblastoma multiforme. The CDR3 is made up of 15 amino acids. CDR1 DFQATT and CDR2 SNEGSKA come from the germline V gene (reference sequence). Points from the study as a whole: Only one glioblastoma patient had TCR and mutation analysis. No surface-marker sorting into functional T cell subtypes was done.

The chain joins TRBV20-1 to TRBJ2-3; 8 bases map to TRBD1. Sequencing was done on a sample of brain tumor tissue. This sequence originates from a male donor with glioblastoma. CDR3 nucleotides: TGCAGTGCCCTACGGACAGGGATGACCCTTAATACGCAGAAGTTT. Protein: CSALRTGMTLNTQKF.